This T cell receptor beta chain was captured by sequencing in a study of radiotherapy plus CTLA-4 blockade in lung cancer. Findings and limits, study-wide: Blood saw expansion of tumor-derived TCR clones after radiotherapy plus ipilimumab. Interferon-beta and early blood T cell clone dynamics reportedly predicted response best.

Libraries were prepared by immunoSEQ multiplex PCR; TCRdb keeps only in-frame clonotypes and omits some of them. The data hold approximately 89,000 clones, with 78% observed a single time. In the case of this clone: Its cognate antigen is unknown.

Germline CDR1 and CDR2: SEHNR and FQNEAQ (reference sequence). Trimming took 0 bases from V and 4 from J, leaving 12 bases between them. The CDR3 is 16 residues long. Focal radiation plus CTLA-4 blockade with ipilimumab was given to patients with chemo-refractory metastatic non-small-cell lung cancer. The material sequenced was peripheral blood, taken from a patient treated with radiotherapy plus ipilimumab. This sequence originates from a human donor with non-small cell lung cancer who had a partial response to radiotherapy plus ipilimumab. Some clones in this sample may be carry-over from other donors' samples. This chain joins TRBV7-9 and TRBJ1-4; no definite D call. The CDR3 loop reads CASSLAARRDNEKLFF. CDR3 bases: TGTGCCAGCAGCTTAGCCGCCCGCCGGGATAATGAAAAACTGTTTTTT.